This entry features one TCR beta chain sequence. Per germline, CDR1 SGHDT and CDR2 YYEEEE. CDR3 length: 17 amino acids. V lost 2 bases and J lost 2; bases outside the gene matches: 11. There were TCR beta CDR3 regions amplified from RNA transcripts. First-round RT-PCR of the TCR CDR3 relied on the HTBI primer set. One entry per CDR3 protein results from TCRdb running MiXCR on the multiplex PCR reads. The table includes roughly 400,000 distinct CDR3 sequences, 15% to 19% detected once. The data belong to a study of T cells in Graves' hyperthyroidism and ophthalmopathy. The sample comprised blood. This TCR came from a woman between 18 and 30 years old with Graves' hyperthyroidism that later progressed to Graves' ophthalmopathy. The chain recombines TRBV5-6 with TRBJ2-7; 9 bases are shared with TRBD2. CDR3: CASSFPFLAGNPYEQYF. The DNA of the CDR3 is TGTGCCAGCAGCTTTCCCTTTCTAGCGGGAAACCCCTACGAGCAGTACTTC.